Listed here are 8 T cell receptor beta chains from one sample, sequenced in a study of control samples from healthy donors and cancer patients. TCRdb's copy holds only in-frame clones and misses some; the assay was immunoSEQ multiplex PCR. The repertoire holds over 75,000 clones, 90% to 95% seen once, with around 14% in the top ten. The sample comprised blood. The receptors here all came from a man between 25 and 39 years old in good health.

The V and J genes are TRBV6-5 and TRBJ2-7; D might be TRBD2 (6 bases). This CDR3 region has 11 residues. V was pared by 7 bases and J by 7 bases, with 11 bases between. CDR1 and CDR2 (germline): MNHEY, SVGAGI. In nucleotides, the CDR3 is TGTGCCAGCACCCTCGCGGGGGAGCAGTACTTC. It yields the protein CASTLAGEQYF.

The genes are TRBV7-2 and TRBJ2-1; D is possibly TRBD2 (6 bases). V was trimmed by 8 bases and J by 4 bases, leaving 18 bases between them. This CDR3 comprises 15 residues. From germline, CDR1 is SGHTA and CDR2 FQGNSA. CDR3 DNA sequence: TGTGCCAGCCAGGAGTATAGCGGAAATTACAATGAGCAGTTCTTC. Protein: CASQEYSGNYNEQFF. Combining the CDR3 with reference TRBV7-2 and TRBJ2-1 gives the whole variable domain GAGVSQSPSNKVTEKGKDVELRCDPISGHTALYWYRQSLGQGLEFLIYFQGNSAPDKSGLPSDRFSAERTGGSVSTLTIQRTQQEDSAVYLCASQEYSGNYNEQFFGPGTRLTVL.

V usage is TRBV7-9 and J usage is TRBJ1-1; 7 bases are a match to TRBD1. This CDR3 spans 14 amino acids. Germline trimming cut 6 bases from V and 5 bases from J; bases unmatched to any gene: 9. The V gene's germline CDR1 is SEHNR and CDR2 FQNEAQ (reference sequence). The CDR3 is CASSQGGTRTEAFF. Written as DNA, the CDR3 is TGTGCCAGCAGTCAGGGGGGGACCCGGACTGAAGCTTTCTTT. Variable domain in full (rest from reference TRBV7-9 and TRBJ1-1): DTGVSQNPRHKITKRGQNVTFRCDPISEHNRLYWYRQTLGQGPEFLTYFQNEAQLEKSRLLSDRFSAERPKGSFSTLEIQRTEQGDSAMYLCASSQGGTRTEAFFGQGTRLTVV.

The rearrangement uses TRBV27 and TRBJ2-5, with D unresolved. CDR3 length: 16 residues. Deletions cut 3 bases from V and 2 bases from J, with 16 bases between. CDR1 and CDR2 (germline): MNHEY, SMNVEV (reference sequence). Written as DNA, the CDR3 is TGTGCCAGCAGTTTTTTGCCCGTACTAAAACAAGAGACCCAGTACTTC. Its translation: CASSFLPVLKQETQYF.

V is TRBV5-1 and J is TRBJ2-7; D may correspond to TRBD1 or TRBD2 (6 bases each). The CDR3 spans 14 residues. Trimming removed 1 base at V and 6 bases at J, with 14 bases between. Germline loops: CDR1 SGHRS, CDR2 YFSETQ. The CDR3 sequence: CASSLPDSGAEQYF. The DNA for the CDR3 is TGCGCCAGCAGCTTGCCCGATTCGGGGGCCGAGCAGTACTTC.

The genes are TRBV29-1 and TRBJ2-3; D not resolved. Between the trimmed V and J ends, which lost 5 bases and 0 bases, there was a span of 6 bases. The CDR3 runs 12 residues. The V gene's germline CDR1 is SQVTM and CDR2 ANQGSEA. DNA for the CDR3: TGCAGCGTTCCCGGGAGCACAGATACGCAGTATTTT. As protein: CSVPGSTDTQYF.

This clone came up many times. The junction does not match germline at one end; this may be a read error. The chain links TRBV27 to TRBJ2-1; TRBD2 matches at 8 bases. The CDR3 covers 16 residues. Germline lookup yields CDR1 MNHEY and CDR2 SMNVEV (reference sequence). The DNA for the CDR3 is TGTGCCAGCAGTACGACCCGGGGGGGCTCCCACAATGAGCAGTTCTTC. Its protein product is CASSTTRGGSHNEQFF.

V usage is TRBV5-1 and J usage is TRBJ2-2; D possibly uses TRBD1 or TRBD2 (6 bases each). With 4 bases removed from V and 7 bases from J, the gap between germline ends came to 14 bases. The CDR3 loop spans 14 amino acids. The germline V gene has CDR1 SGHRS and CDR2 YFSETQ. CDR3 sequence (DNA): TGCGCCAGCAGCCCCGAAGGGGGAGGCGGGGAGCTGTTTTTT. Protein product: CASSPEGGGGELFF.